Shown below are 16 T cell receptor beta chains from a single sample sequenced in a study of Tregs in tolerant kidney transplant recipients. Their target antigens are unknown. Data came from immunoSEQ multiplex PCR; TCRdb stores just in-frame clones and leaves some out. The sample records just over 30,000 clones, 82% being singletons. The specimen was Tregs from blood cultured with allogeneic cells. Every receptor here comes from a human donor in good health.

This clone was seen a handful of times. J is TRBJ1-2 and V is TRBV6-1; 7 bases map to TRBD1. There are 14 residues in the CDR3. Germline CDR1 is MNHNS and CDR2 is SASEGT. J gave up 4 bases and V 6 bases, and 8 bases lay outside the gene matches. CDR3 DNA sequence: TGTGCCAGCAGCCCAGGGGGTTTAATCTATGGCTACACCTTC. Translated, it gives CASSPGGLIYGYTF.

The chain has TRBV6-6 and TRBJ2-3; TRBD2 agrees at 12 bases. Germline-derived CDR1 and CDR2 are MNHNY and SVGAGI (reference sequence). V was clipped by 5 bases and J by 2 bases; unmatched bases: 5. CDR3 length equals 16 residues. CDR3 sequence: CASSRGLAGPTDTQYF. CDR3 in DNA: TGTGCCAGCAGTCGAGGACTAGCGGGGCCCACAGATACGCAGTATTTT.

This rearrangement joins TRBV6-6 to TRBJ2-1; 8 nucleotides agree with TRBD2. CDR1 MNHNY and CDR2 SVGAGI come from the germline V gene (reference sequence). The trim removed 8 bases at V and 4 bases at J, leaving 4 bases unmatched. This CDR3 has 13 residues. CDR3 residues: CASEASGYNEQFF. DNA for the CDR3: TGTGCCAGCGAGGCTAGCGGGTACAATGAGCAGTTCTTC.

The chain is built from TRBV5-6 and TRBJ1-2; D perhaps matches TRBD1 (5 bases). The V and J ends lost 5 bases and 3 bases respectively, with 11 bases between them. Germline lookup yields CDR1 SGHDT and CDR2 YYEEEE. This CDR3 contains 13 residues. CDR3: CASSPPGDYGYTF. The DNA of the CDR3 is TGTGCCAGCAGTCCGCCGGGGGACTATGGCTACACCTTC.

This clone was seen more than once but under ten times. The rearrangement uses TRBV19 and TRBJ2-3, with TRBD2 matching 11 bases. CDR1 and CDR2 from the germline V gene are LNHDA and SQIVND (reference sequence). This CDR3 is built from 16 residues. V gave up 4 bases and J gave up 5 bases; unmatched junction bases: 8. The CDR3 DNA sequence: TGTGCCAGTAGTAAGCCACTAGCGGGGGTGAGAGATACGCAGTATTTT. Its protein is CASSKPLAGVRDTQYF.

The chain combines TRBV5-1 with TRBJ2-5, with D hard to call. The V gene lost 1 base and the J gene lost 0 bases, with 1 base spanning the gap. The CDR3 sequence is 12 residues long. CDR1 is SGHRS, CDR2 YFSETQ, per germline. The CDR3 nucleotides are TGCGCCAGCAGCTTGAACCAAGAGACCCAGTACTTC. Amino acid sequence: CASSLNQETQYF.

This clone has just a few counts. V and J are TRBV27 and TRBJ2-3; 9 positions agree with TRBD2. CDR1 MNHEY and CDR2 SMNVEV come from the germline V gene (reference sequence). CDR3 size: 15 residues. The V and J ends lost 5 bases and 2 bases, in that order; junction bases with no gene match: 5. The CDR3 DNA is TGTGCCAGCAGTCGGGCTAGCGGGAACACAGATACGCAGTATTTT. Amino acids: CASSRASGNTDTQYF.

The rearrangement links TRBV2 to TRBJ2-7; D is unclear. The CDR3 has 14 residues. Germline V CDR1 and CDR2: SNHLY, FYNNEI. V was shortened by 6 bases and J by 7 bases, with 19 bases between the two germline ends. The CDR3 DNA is TGTGCCAGCAGGCTCTCCTTGGGGTACCAAGAGCAGTACTTC. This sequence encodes CASRLSLGYQEQYF. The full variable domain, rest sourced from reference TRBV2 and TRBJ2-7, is EPEVTQTPSHQVTQMGQEVILRCVPISNHLYFYWYRQILGQKVEFLVSFYNNEISEKSEIFDDQFSVERPDGSNFTLKIRSTKLEDSAMYFCASRLSLGYQEQYFGPGTRLTVT.

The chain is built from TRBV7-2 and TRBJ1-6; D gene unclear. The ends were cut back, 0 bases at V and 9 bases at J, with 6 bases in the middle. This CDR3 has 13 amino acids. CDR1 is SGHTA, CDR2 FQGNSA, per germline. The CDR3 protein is CASSLALGSPLHF. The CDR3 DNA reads TGTGCCAGCAGCTTAGCCTTGGGTTCACCCCTCCACTTT.

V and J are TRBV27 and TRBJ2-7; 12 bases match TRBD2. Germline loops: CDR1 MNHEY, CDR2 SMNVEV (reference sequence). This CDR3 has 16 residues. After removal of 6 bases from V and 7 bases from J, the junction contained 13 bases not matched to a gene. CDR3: CASRTSLAGGPGEQYF. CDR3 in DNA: TGTGCCAGCAGAACGTCCCTAGCGGGAGGGCCCGGGGAGCAGTACTTC.

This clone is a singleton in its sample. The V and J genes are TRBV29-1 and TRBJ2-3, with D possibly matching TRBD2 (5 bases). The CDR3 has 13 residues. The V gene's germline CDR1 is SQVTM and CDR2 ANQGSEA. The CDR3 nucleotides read TGCAGTTGGGCGGGCCTCTCCACAGATACGCAGTATTTT. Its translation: CSWAGLSTDTQYF.

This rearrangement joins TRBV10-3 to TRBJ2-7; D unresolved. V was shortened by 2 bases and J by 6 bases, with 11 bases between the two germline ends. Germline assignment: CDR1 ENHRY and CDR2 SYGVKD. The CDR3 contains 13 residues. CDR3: CAISEAPRFEQYF. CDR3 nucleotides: TGTGCCATCAGTGAGGCACCCAGGTTCGAGCAGTACTTC.

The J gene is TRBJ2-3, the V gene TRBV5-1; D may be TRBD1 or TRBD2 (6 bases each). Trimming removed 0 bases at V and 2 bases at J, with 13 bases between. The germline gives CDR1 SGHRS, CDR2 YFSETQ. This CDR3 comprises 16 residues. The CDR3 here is CASSLVGGSPTDTQYF. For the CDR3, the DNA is TGCGCCAGCAGCTTGGTAGGGGGGAGCCCCACAGATACGCAGTATTTT.

CDR3 in DNA: TGTGCCAGTAGTAGACACGCCAGAGGGATGAACACTGAAGCTTTCTTT. Translated: CASSRHARGMNTEAFF. The chain couples TRBV19 to TRBJ1-1; the D is unclear. The CDR3 is made up of 16 amino acids. The V end lost 4 bases, the J end lost 0 bases, and 15 bases lay between the germline ends. Germline values: CDR1 LNHDA, CDR2 SQIVND (reference sequence). The whole variable domain, filled in from reference TRBV19 and TRBJ1-1, reads DGGITQSPKYLFRKEGQNVTLSCEQNLNHDAMYWYRQDPGQGLRLIYYSQIVNDFQKGDIAEGYSVSREKKESFPLTVTSAQKNPTAFYLCASSRHARGMNTEAFFGQGTRLTVV.

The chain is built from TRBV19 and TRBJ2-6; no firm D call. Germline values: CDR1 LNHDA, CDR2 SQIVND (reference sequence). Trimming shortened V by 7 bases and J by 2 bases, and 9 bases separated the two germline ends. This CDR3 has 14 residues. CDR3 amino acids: CASTWATGANVLTF. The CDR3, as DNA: TGTGCCAGTACCTGGGCGACTGGGGCCAACGTCCTGACTTTC. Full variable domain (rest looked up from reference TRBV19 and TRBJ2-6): DGGITQSPKYLFRKEGQNVTLSCEQNLNHDAMYWYRQDPGQGLRLIYYSQIVNDFQKGDIAEGYSVSREKKESFPLTVTSAQKNPTAFYLCASTWATGANVLTFGAGSRLTVL.

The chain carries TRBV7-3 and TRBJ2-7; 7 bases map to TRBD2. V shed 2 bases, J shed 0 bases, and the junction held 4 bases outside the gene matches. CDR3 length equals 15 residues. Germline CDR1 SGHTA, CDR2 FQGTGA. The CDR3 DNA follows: TGTGCCAGCAGCTTACTAGCGGCGACCTCCTACGAGCAGTACTTC. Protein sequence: CASSLLAATSYEQYF. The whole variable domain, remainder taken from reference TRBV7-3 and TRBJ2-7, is GAGVSQTPSNKVTEKGKYVELRCDPISGHTALYWYRQSLGQGPEFLIYFQGTGAADDSGLPNDRFFAVRPEGSVSTLKIQRTERGDSAVYLCASSLLAATSYEQYFGPGTRLTVT.